Presented here are 13 T cell receptor beta chains from one specimen sequenced in a study of blood T cell repertoires in COVID-19. Some clones are missing from TCRdb's copy, which holds only in-frame ones; the method was immunoSEQ multiplex PCR. The table includes 150,000 or so clones, around 82% detected once. Sequenced sample: peripheral blood. All receptors derive from a human donor with acute or convalescent COVID-19. The donor label of this sample is uncertain.

The chain recombines TRBV3-1 (or the pseudogene TRBV3-2) with TRBJ1-2; D remains ambiguous. CDR1 is LGHDT and CDR2 is YNNKEL in the germline V gene (reference sequence). The CDR3 has 16 amino acids. V was shortened by 0 bases and J by 4 bases, with 15 bases between the two germline ends. The CDR3 sequence is CASSQEALKEGYGYTF. CDR3 DNA sequence: TGTGCCAGCAGCCAAGAGGCGTTGAAGGAGGGCTATGGCTACACCTTC.

This rearrangement joins TRBV10-1 to TRBJ1-4; perhaps TRBD1 as D (6 bases). This CDR3 comprises 13 residues. Trimming removed 10 bases from V and 8 bases from J, with 17 bases in between. The V gene's germline CDR1 is WNHNN and CDR2 SYGVQD (reference sequence). CDR3 sequence (DNA): TGCGCCACATCGACAGGCGGGGGAGAAAAACTGTTTTTT. Its translation is CATSTGGGEKLFF.

The rearrangement links TRBV2 to TRBJ2-7; 10 bases are shared with TRBD2. Per germline, CDR1 SNHLY and CDR2 FYNNEI. The length of the CDR3 is 15 residues. V lost 4 bases to trimming and J lost 3 bases; unmatched junction nucleotides: 6. CDR3 in DNA: TGTGCCAGCAGTGCCCTAGCGGGGGACCTCTACGAGCAGTACTTC. Protein product: CASSALAGDLYEQYF.

For the CDR3, the DNA is TGTGCCAGCAGCAAAGAGGTGACGGGGAAATCCTCCTACAATGAGCAGTTCTTC. As protein: CASSKEVTGKSSYNEQFF. The chain combines TRBV21-1 with TRBJ2-1; the table's D gene call, TRBD2, was not cross checked with the DNA. TRBV21-1 is annotated as a pseudogene. CDR3 size: 18 residues.

The chain carries TRBV11-3 and TRBJ2-1, with 7 bases matching TRBD1. The germline CDR1 and CDR2 sequences are SGHNT and YENEEA. This CDR3 comprises 15 residues. V shed 5 bases and J 7 bases; nucleotides not matched to a gene: 11. The CDR3 bases are TGTGCCAGCAGCCTCGGGACAGCTAGTCGGAATGAGCAGTTCTTC. Protein sequence: CASSLGTASRNEQFF.

This clone was seen a few times. The CDR3 region is CASRILTGTYTF. For the CDR3, the DNA is TGTGCCAGCAGAATTTTGACAGGGACCTACACCTTC. V usage is TRBV6-5 and J usage is TRBJ1-2; 7 bases align to TRBD1. The trim removed 6 bases at V and 10 bases at J, leaving 8 bases unmatched. The CDR3 contains 12 residues. Germline CDR1 and CDR2: MNHEY and SVGAGI.

The chain employs TRBV9 and TRBJ1-5; D unclear. The CDR3 has 15 amino acids. The germline CDR1 and CDR2 sequences are SGDLS and YYNGEE. DNA for the CDR3: TGTGCTCTGCTCGGGAGACTACATAGCAATCAGCCCCAGCATTTT. Translated, it gives CALLGRLHSNQPQHF.

The chain has TRBV6-5 and TRBJ1-1; the D gene is possibly TRBD1 (5 bases). Germline values: CDR1 MNHEY, CDR2 SVGAGI. The germline V and J ends were trimmed by 6 bases and 2 bases, with 13 bases remaining between them. The CDR3 spans 14 residues. CDR3 nucleotides: TGTGCCAGCAGACCCGCCAGGGCCAACACTGAAGCTTTCTTT. Protein sequence: CASRPARANTEAFF.

The chain is built from TRBV15 and TRBJ1-5; D call uncertain. The CDR3 extends over 15 amino acids. Germline V gene data show CDR1 as LNHNV and CDR2 as YYDKDF (reference sequence). V gave up 4 bases and J gave up 5 bases, with 15 bases separating them. CDR3 residues: CATSIGTSGDQPQHF. Written as DNA, the CDR3 is TGTGCCACCAGCATCGGCACTAGTGGCGATCAGCCCCAGCATTTT.

This sequence joins TRBV6-5 and TRBJ2-7; 12 nucleotides align to TRBD1. Losses at the gene ends were 4 bases for V and 6 bases for J; bases not matched to a gene: 7. The CDR3 is made up of 15 amino acids. Germline V gene data show CDR1 as MNHEY and CDR2 as SVGAGI. The CDR3, as DNA: TGTGCCAGCAGTTCCCGGGACAGGGGGCCCTTCGAGCAGTACTTC. It codes for CASSSRDRGPFEQYF.

The V and J genes are TRBV5-4 and TRBJ2-3, with D perhaps TRBD2 (6 bases). CDR1 and CDR2 (germline): SGHNT, YYREEE (reference sequence). Trimming left V 6 bases short and J 4 bases short, with 12 bases between. The CDR3 has 13 amino acids. The CDR3 sequence: CASKEGGADTQYF. The DNA for the CDR3 is TGTGCCAGCAAGGAGGGAGGCGCAGATACGCAGTATTTT.

The chain combines TRBV18 with TRBJ2-7; TRBD2 matches at 8 bases. Germline V gives CDR1 KGHSH, CDR2 LQKENI. Trimming took 4 bases from V and 5 from J; bases not matched to a gene: 7. The CDR3 is 14 amino acids. The CDR3 here is CASSQRSGRDEQYF. CDR3 coding DNA: TGTGCCAGCTCACAAAGGTCCGGGAGGGACGAGCAGTACTTC.

The chain combines TRBV30 with TRBJ1-6; no definite D call. Per the germline V gene, CDR1 is GTSNPN and CDR2 is SVGIG (reference sequence). CDR3 length: 12 residues. Between the trimmed V and J ends, which lost 3 bases and 10 bases, there was a span of 10 bases. The CDR3 spells CAWSHSQSPLHF. CDR3 coding DNA: TGTGCCTGGAGCCATTCACAGTCACCCCTCCACTTT.